The next 12 T cell receptor beta chains were all read from a single sample in a study of Ad26.COV2.S vaccination and SARS-CoV-2 variants. Some clones are missing from TCRdb's copy, which holds only in-frame ones; the method was immunoSEQ multiplex PCR. The sample holds some 320,000 clones, about 82% seen once. Treatment: about 20 received Ad26.COV2.S at low or high dose, single or two shots; about 5 received placebo; per-sample allocation not given. Vaccine and placebo recipients were sampled on day 63 after the first injection. This specimen was peripheral blood, taken in a trial of Ad26.COV2.S vaccine versus placebo. Receptors originate from a person between 18 and 65 years old who received the Ad26.COV2.S COVID-19 vaccine or a placebo.

This chain uses TRBV2 with TRBJ1-4, with D maybe TRBD1 (5 bases). The CDR3 covers 15 residues. Trimming took 2 bases from V and 6 from J, leaving 13 bases between them. In germline, CDR1 is SNHLY, CDR2 FYNNEI. The CDR3 nucleotides are TGTGCCAGCAGTGAAAATTGGGGGGAGTATGAAAAACTGTTTTTT. It translates to CASSENWGEYEKLFF. Full variable domain (rest looked up from reference TRBV2 and TRBJ1-4): EPEVTQTPSHQVTQMGQEVILRCVPISNHLYFYWYRQILGQKVEFLVSFYNNEISEKSEIFDDQFSVERPDGSNFTLKIRSTKLEDSAMYFCASSENWGEYEKLFFGSGTQLSVL.

The chain links TRBV7-2 to TRBJ1-3, with D tentatively TRBD1 (6 bases). The germline CDR1 and CDR2 sequences are SGHTA and FQGNSA. This CDR3 has 16 amino acids. The V end was cut by 1 base, the J end by 4 bases, with 14 bases between. CDR3 bases: TGTGCCAGCAGCTTAGGGGGGCCAAATTCGGGAAACACCATATATTTT. This translates into CASSLGGPNSGNTIYF.

This clone was observed a single time. V is TRBV9 and J is TRBJ2-1; no reliable D call. Germline V lookup: CDR1 SGDLS, CDR2 YYNGEE. The CDR3 spans 15 residues. Trimming left V 6 bases short and J 0 bases short, with 13 bases between. CDR3 DNA: TGTGCCAGCACCCCCTCGCCCAGCTCCTACAATGAGCAGTTCTTC. Translated: CASTPSPSSYNEQFF.

This clone was seen a single time. The V and J genes are TRBV3-1 (or the pseudogene TRBV3-2) and TRBJ1-2, with 8 positions matching TRBD1. V shed 4 bases, J shed 4 bases, and the junction held 5 bases outside the gene matches. The germline V gene has CDR1 LGHDT and CDR2 YNNKEL (reference sequence). This CDR3 region has 14 residues. This CDR3 reads CASSLRGLSYGYTF. In DNA form, the CDR3 reads TGTGCCAGCAGCCTCAGGGGGCTCAGCTATGGCTACACCTTC.

The chain's CDR3 is CASSRVEGGYTF. In nucleotides, the CDR3 is TGTGCCAGCAGCCGGGTGGAGGGCGGCTACACCTTC. The V call is TRBV3-1 (or the pseudogene TRBV3-2), the J call TRBJ1-2; D not certain. Per germline, CDR1 LGHDT and CDR2 YNNKEL (reference sequence). The CDR3 runs 12 residues. The germline V and J ends were trimmed by 4 bases and 8 bases, with 11 bases remaining between them.

CDR3: CALKQGLGIYGYTF. DNA of the CDR3: TGTGCCTTGAAACAGGGCCTAGGTATCTATGGCTACACCTTC. The chain combines TRBV30 with TRBJ1-2; D possibly corresponds to TRBD1 (6 bases). V lost 7 bases and J lost 4, with 19 bases in between. The germline V gene encodes CDR1 GTSNPN and CDR2 SVGIG (reference sequence). This CDR3 spans 14 amino acids.

The V call is TRBV7-2, the J call TRBJ2-2, with 7 bases matching TRBD1. The CDR3 length is 15 residues. Germline V gene lookup returns CDR1 SGHTA and CDR2 FQGNSA. Trimming removed 5 bases from V and 5 bases from J; junction bases left unmatched: 8. CDR3 sequence (DNA): TGTGCCAGCAGCGCTTCAGGGGGTTGGACCGGGGAGCTGTTTTTT. It translates to CASSASGGWTGELFF.

The chain is built from TRBV5-1 and TRBJ2-6; 9 bases fit TRBD2. The CDR3 contains 17 residues. Germline V gene sequence: CDR1 SGHRS, CDR2 YFSETQ. Trimming cost V 4 bases and J 1 base; bases outside gene matches: 6. CDR3 sequence (DNA): TGCGCCAGCAGCGGAGAGGCGGGAGGGTCTGGGGCCAACGTCCTGACTTTC. Its translation is CASSGEAGGSGANVLTF.

The J gene is TRBJ2-2, the V gene TRBV5-1; 7 nucleotides align to TRBD2. The CDR3 has 15 amino acids. Per germline, CDR1 SGHRS and CDR2 YFSETQ. Trimming removed 3 bases from V and 4 bases from J; junction bases left unmatched: 6. The CDR3 DNA follows: TGCGCCAGCAGCTGGGGGGTAGCGGGCACCGGGGAGCTGTTTTTT. Its protein product is CASSWGVAGTGELFF.

The chain employs TRBV7-2 and TRBJ1-1; D uncertain. Per the germline V gene, CDR1 is SGHTA and CDR2 is FQGNSA. The CDR3 consists of 14 residues. V lost 2 bases and J 7 bases, leaving 14 bases between the germline ends. The DNA of the CDR3 is TGTGCCAGCAGCTTAAGTCAGGTAGTTAGTGAAGCTTTCTTT. It is translated as CASSLSQVVSEAFF.

The V call is TRBV3-1 (or the pseudogene TRBV3-2), the J call TRBJ2-7; D possibly corresponds to TRBD1 (7 bases). Germline V gene sequence: CDR1 LGHDT, CDR2 YNNKEL (reference sequence). The ends were cut back, 4 bases at V and 7 bases at J, with 17 bases in the middle. The CDR3 contains 14 residues. CDR3 region: CASSPQGGSWEQYF. For the CDR3, the DNA is TGTGCCAGCAGCCCCCAGGGGGGTTCGTGGGAGCAGTACTTC.

This chain joins TRBV27 and TRBJ2-5; 11 bases are a match to TRBD1. Germline V CDR1 and CDR2: MNHEY, SMNVEV (reference sequence). This CDR3 has 15 residues. Trimming at V came to 5 bases and at J to 6 bases, leaving 8 bases not matched to a gene. The CDR3 is CASSQGTGGTKTQYF. The CDR3 bases are TGTGCCAGCAGTCAAGGGACAGGGGGTACAAAGACCCAGTACTTC.